The rows below give T cell receptor beta chains drawn from one sample of a study of early stage breast cancer tumors. Using immunoSEQ multiplex PCR, the repertoire was profiled, and TCRdb retains in-frame clones only, with some absent. The sample lists tens of thousands of clones; 80% to 95% were seen once. Input material: blood. These receptor sequences come from a person aged 65 to 79 with breast cancer. CDR3s include the opening cysteine and the closing phenylalanine or tryptophan. Each record gives: V gene, J gene, D gene, clone size, CDR3 DNA, CDR3 protein. D genes are given only for firm matches. Size is omitted from some rows. Given values are once, few, many or a class for expanded clones.

V: TRBV5-6
J: TRBJ1-1
D: .
size: .
DNA: TGTGCCAGCAGCTTGGCCTCGGGGGGGGCTTTCTTT
CDR3: CASSLASGGAFF

V: TRBV2
J: TRBJ2-5
D: TRBD2
size: .
DNA: TGTGCCAGCAGTGACACCCTCCGGGGAGGGGACCAGTACTTC
CDR3: CASSDTLRGGDQYF

V: TRBV6-1
J: TRBJ2-7
D: TRBD1
size: .
DNA: TGTGCCAGCAGTAAGGACAGGGACTCCTACGAGCAGTACTTC
CDR3: CASSKDRDSYEQYF

V: TRBV4-3
J: TRBJ2-7
D: .
size: .
DNA: TGCGCCAGCAGCCAAGAATGGGGGGACGAGCAGTACTTC
CDR3: CASSQEWGDEQYF

V: TRBV11-3
J: TRBJ2-1
D: TRBD1
size: .
DNA: TGTGCCAGCAGCTTGGGACAGGAATATGAGCAGTTCTTC
CDR3: CASSLGQEYEQFF

V: TRBV7-2
J: TRBJ2-1
D: TRBD1
size: .
DNA: TGTGCCAGCAGCTCCCGGCCGGACAGGAATGAGCAGTTCTTC
CDR3: CASSSRPDRNEQFF

V: TRBV7-8
J: TRBJ2-3
D: .
size: .
DNA: TGTGCCAGCAGCTTAGAGGATGGCGAGGCGATTGATACGCAGTATTTT
CDR3: CASSLEDGEAIDTQYF

V: TRBV7-8
J: TRBJ1-2
D: .
size: few
DNA: TGTGCCAGCAGCTTAGTACAGAACTATGGCTACACCTTC
CDR3: CASSLVQNYGYTF

V: TRBV19
J: TRBJ2-1
D: TRBD2
size: .
DNA: TGTGCCAGTAGTATGAGACTAGCGGGCCGTGAGCAGTTCTTC
CDR3: CASSMRLAGREQFF

V: TRBV11-2
J: TRBJ1-2
D: .
size: .
DNA: TGTGCCAGCACCCAACACAGTAACTATGGCTACACCTTC
CDR3: CASTQHSNYGYTF

V: TRBV5-4
J: TRBJ2-5
D: .
size: .
DNA: TGTGCCAGCAGCTTGGATCTAAAGTCCCAAGAGACCCAGTACTTC
CDR3: CASSLDLKSQETQYF

V: TRBV4-2
J: TRBJ2-3
D: TRBD2
size: .
DNA: TGTGCCAGCAGCGACGGGACTAGCGGGAGGGCGTATACGCAGTATTTT
CDR3: CASSDGTSGRAYTQYF

V: TRBV6-6
J: TRBJ1-1
D: .
size: .
DNA: TGTGCCAGCAGTGACGCCTTGGGGCGCGACACTGAAGCTTTCTTT
CDR3: CASSDALGRDTEAFF

V: TRBV28
J: TRBJ1-5
D: .
size: .
DNA: TGTGCCAGCAGTCCCCCGTCAGGGGCTCGGGATCAGCCCCAGCATTTT
CDR3: CASSPPSGARDQPQHF

V: TRBV21-1
J: TRBJ2-5
D: .
size: .
DNA: TGTGCCAGCGGATTGAGGGGGCCACAAGAGACCCAGTACTTC
CDR3: CASGLRGPQETQYF

V: TRBV30
J: TRBJ1-1
D: .
size: .
DNA: TGTGCTCGGGGCCGCGGGGGGGCAAACACTGAAGCTTTCTTT
CDR3: CARGRGGANTEAFF

V: TRBV7-2
J: TRBJ1-1
D: .
size: .
DNA: TGTGCCAGCAGCTTAGAGGGAGCTTGGGTGACTGAAGCTTTCTTT
CDR3: CASSLEGAWVTEAFF

V: TRBV7-2
J: TRBJ1-4
D: .
size: .
DNA: TGTGCCAGCAGCTTAGGCAGGACAAATAGCCTGTTTTTT
CDR3: CASSLGRTNSLFF

V: TRBV19
J: TRBJ1-2
D: TRBD1
size: .
DNA: TGTGCCAGTAGTATCCAGTCCCCGGGGACAGGGGCTAACTATGGCTACACCTTC
CDR3: CASSIQSPGTGANYGYTF

V: TRBV5-1
J: TRBJ2-6
D: .
size: .
DNA: TGCGCCAGCAGCAGGCAGGGTCGCTCTGGGGCCAACGTCCTGACTTTC
CDR3: CASSRQGRSGANVLTF

V: TRBV29-1
J: TRBJ1-1
D: .
size: .
DNA: TGCAGCGTGAACCCCGGGACACAAAGTTGGGGAGCTTTCTTT
CDR3: CSVNPGTQSWGAFF

V: TRBV6-5
J: TRBJ1-2
D: TRBD1
size: few
DNA: TGTGCCAGCAGTTACTCTCGGACAGGGGCCTACTATGGCTACACCTTC
CDR3: CASSYSRTGAYYGYTF

V: TRBV9
J: TRBJ1-6
D: .
size: .
DNA: TGTGCCAGCAGCGTAGATCCCTCCGGGGATTCACCCCTCCACTTT
CDR3: CASSVDPSGDSPLHF

V: TRBV10-1
J: TRBJ2-1
D: TRBD2
size: .
DNA: TGCGCCAGCAGTGAAGAGGCTAGCGGGAGGGCCGGTGAGCAGTTCTTC
CDR3: CASSEEASGRAGEQFF

V: TRBV9
J: TRBJ1-1
D: .
size: .
DNA: TGTGCCAGCAGCGTAATTTTGTCGGGCACTGAAGCTTTCTTT
CDR3: CASSVILSGTEAFF

V: TRBV6-5
J: TRBJ1-2
D: .
size: .
DNA: TGTGCCAGCAGTTACGATTACAGGGTCTATGGCTACACCTTC
CDR3: CASSYDYRVYGYTF

V: TRBV21-1
J: TRBJ1-5
D: .
size: .
DNA: TGTGCCAGCAGCAAAGCAGACAGGGGGATGGTCAATCAGCCCCAGCATTTT
CDR3: CASSKADRGMVNQPQHF

V: TRBV19
J: TRBJ2-3
D: TRBD2
size: .
DNA: TGTGCCAGTAAACTAGCGGGAGCGGATACGCAGTATTTT
CDR3: CASKLAGADTQYF

V: TRBV10-3
J: TRBJ2-1
D: TRBD2
size: .
DNA: TGTGCCATCAGGCCCGGGACTAGTGGCGATGAGCAGTTCTTC
CDR3: CAIRPGTSGDEQFF

V: TRBV12-5
J: TRBJ1-1
D: .
size: .
DNA: TGTGCTAGTGGTTTGCAGGGCGGGAGAGAAGCTTTCTTT
CDR3: CASGLQGGREAFF

V: TRBV11-2
J: TRBJ2-5
D: TRBD2
size: .
DNA: TGTGCCAGCGGTTCGCTAGCGGGAGGAGAGACCCAGTACTTC
CDR3: CASGSLAGGETQYF

V: TRBV5-6
J: TRBJ1-1
D: TRBD1
size: .
DNA: TGTGCCAGCAGGCGGGACAGGGGAACTGAAGCTTTCTTT
CDR3: CASRRDRGTEAFF

V: TRBV7-2
J: TRBJ1-2
D: .
size: once
DNA: TGTGCCAGCAGCTTAGGTGAGGGAGGGGGAACGGATGGCTACACCTTC
CDR3: CASSLGEGGGTDGYTF

V: TRBV27
J: TRBJ1-2
D: TRBD1
size: .
DNA: TGTGCCAGCAGTTTATTGACAGGGGGCAGCTATGGCTACACCTTC
CDR3: CASSLLTGGSYGYTF

V: TRBV28
J: TRBJ2-7
D: .
size: .
DNA: TGTGCCAGCAGTTTATCCCCCTCTAGCCCCTCCTGGGAGCAGTACTTC
CDR3: CASSLSPSSPSWEQYF

V: TRBV9
J: TRBJ1-1
D: TRBD1
size: .
DNA: TGTGCCAGCAGCCAACACGACAGGGGGGACACTGAAGCTTTCTTT
CDR3: CASSQHDRGDTEAFF

V: TRBV6-4
J: TRBJ2-1
D: .
size: few
DNA: TGTGCCAGCAGGGACGGGAGAAATGAGCAGTTCTTC
CDR3: CASRDGRNEQFF

V: TRBV5-4
J: TRBJ2-2
D: .
size: .
DNA: TGTGCCAGCAGCCTAGCGTTCGGGAACACCGGGGAGCTGTTTTTT
CDR3: CASSLAFGNTGELFF

V: TRBV5-1
J: TRBJ2-6
D: TRBD1
size: .
DNA: TGCGCCAGCCTACAGGGGCCTTCTGGGGCCAACGTCCTGACTTTC
CDR3: CASLQGPSGANVLTF

V: TRBV6-5
J: TRBJ1-2
D: TRBD1
size: .
DNA: TGTGCCAGCAGCATAGGACAGGGCCATGGCTACACCTTC
CDR3: CASSIGQGHGYTF

V: TRBV19
J: TRBJ1-2
D: .
size: .
DNA: TGTGCCAGTAGTATGGTAGGGGCTGGGTATGGCTACACCTTC
CDR3: CASSMVGAGYGYTF

V: TRBV5-4
J: TRBJ2-5
D: TRBD2
size: .
DNA: TGTGCCAGCAGCCCCGGACTAGCGGGGTCCTACCTCCAAGAGACCCAGTACTTC
CDR3: CASSPGLAGSYLQETQYF

V: TRBV10-3
J: TRBJ1-5
D: .
size: .
DNA: TGTGCCATCCGCGGCAGGGGCGATCAGCCCCAGCATTTT
CDR3: CAIRGRGDQPQHF

V: TRBV4-2
J: TRBJ1-1
D: TRBD1
size: .
DNA: TGTGCCAGCAGCCAAGAGTCGGACAGGGGTGAAGCTTTCTTT
CDR3: CASSQESDRGEAFF